This T cell receptor (beta chain) came from a study of T-cell reconstitution after alpha-beta-depleted transplantation in children. In germline, CDR1 is MDHEN, CDR2 SYDVKM. Trimming took off 10 bases at V and 2 bases at J, with 18 bases between the two ends. The CDR3 runs to 14 residues. This clonotype was recorded a few times. The antigen is undetermined. Study results and caveats: Several hundred rapidly expanded clones from non-depleted graft cells reportedly supplied alpha-beta T cells about two months post-transplant. From surviving recipient T cells and thymic progenitors came the high day-60 TCRbeta diversity observed in some patients. One year after transplant, T-cell counts and diversity came mostly from newly produced T cells.

Unique molecular identifiers were incorporated during preparation of the TCRbeta library. MiXCR, applied by TCRdb to the PCR reads, yields one record per CDR3 protein. This table has just over 950,000 distinct CDR3 sequences, about 29% appearing once. The rearrangement uses TRBV28 and TRBJ2-7; maybe TRBD1 (6 bases). The sequence came from a boy under three years old who had a stem cell transplant for SCID, so the T cells may come from the graft donor. This material consisted of PBMCs, mostly from graft donor cells, taken 360 days after TCRalphabeta/CD19-depleted stem cell transplant. Written as DNA, the CDR3 is TGTGCCACCTCAGGGCCCGGGACAACCTACGAGCAGTACTTC. The encoded protein is CATSGPGTTYEQYF.